The next 6 T cell receptor beta chains were all read from a single sample in a study of blood T cell repertoires in COVID-19. Measured with immunoSEQ multiplex PCR; TCRdb has only the in-frame clones, and not every one. The sample shows 250,000 to 300,000 clones, approximately 90% of them seen only once. The specimen was PBMCs or T cells enriched from blood (not recorded which). The source is a woman between 35 and 50 years old with acute COVID-19.

The gene calls are TRBV9 and TRBJ1-4; 8 bases fit TRBD1. This CDR3 contains 16 residues. Germline CDR1 reads SGDLS; CDR2 reads YYNGEE. Trimming at V came to 4 bases and at J to 4 bases, leaving 9 bases not matched to a gene. In DNA form, the CDR3 reads TGTGCCAGCAGCCCCAGGGGGGGGACAGGTAATGAAAAACTGTTTTTT. Its translation: CASSPRGGTGNEKLFF.

The chain uses TRBV18 and TRBJ1-1; D may be TRBD1 (6 bases). Germline CDR1 KGHSH, CDR2 LQKENI. The CDR3 extends over 12 amino acids. Deletions cut 3 bases from V and 7 bases from J, with 9 bases between. The CDR3 bases are TGTGCCAGCTCACCGACAGGACTTGAAGCTTTCTTT. It translates to CASSPTGLEAFF. Using reference TRBV18 and TRBJ1-1 for the parts outside the CDR3, the full variable domain is NAGVMQNPRHLVRRRGQEARLRCSPMKGHSHVYWYRQLPEEGLKFMVYLQKENIIDESGMPKERFSAEFPKEGPSILRIQQVVRGDSAAYFCASSPTGLEAFFGQGTRLTVV.

V is TRBV7-6 and J is TRBJ2-3; tentative D call: TRBD1 (6 bases). This CDR3 comprises 16 residues. V lost 5 bases and J 7 bases, leaving 22 bases between the germline ends. CDR1 and CDR2 from the germline V gene are SGHVS and FNYEAQ. In nucleotides, the CDR3 is TGTGCCAGCAGCACCCAGTATAGGGGGAAGCGACATACGCAGTATTTT. Translated: CASSTQYRGKRHTQYF.

The chain recombines TRBV28 with TRBJ1-1, with 7 bases fitting TRBD1. V lost 6 bases and J lost 1; bases outside the gene matches: 8. The V gene's germline CDR1 is MDHEN and CDR2 SYDVKM. This CDR3 contains 15 residues. The CDR3 sequence: CASRSPGQPNTEAFF. For the CDR3, the DNA is TGTGCCAGCAGATCGCCGGGACAGCCGAACACTGAAGCTTTCTTT.

The rearrangement uses TRBV19 and TRBJ1-3; 11 bases agree with TRBD1. Germline CDR1 and CDR2: LNHDA and SQIVND (reference sequence). CDR3 length: 15 amino acids. V gave up 3 bases and J gave up 7 bases; unmatched junction bases: 5. The CDR3 DNA reads TGTGCCAGTAGTATCTCCGGACAGGGGGCCAACACCATATATTTT. Translated: CASSISGQGANTIYF.

This clone appeared once. The rearrangement links TRBV6-2 or TRBV6-3 to TRBJ1-5, with 7 positions matching TRBD1. The CDR3 is 17 residues long. CDR1 is MNHEY, CDR2 SVGEGT, per germline. Trimming at V came to 0 bases and at J to 0 bases, leaving 5 bases not matched to a gene. CDR3 nucleotide sequence: TGTGCCAGCAGTTACTCGACAGGGCGCCCTAGCAATCAGCCCCAGCATTTT. It is translated as CASSYSTGRPSNQPQHF.